Each of the 31 T cell receptor beta chains below was sequenced from the same sample in a study of blood T cell repertoires in COVID-19. The table came from immunoSEQ multiplex PCR; TCRdb's copy has only in-frame clones and leaves some out. The repertoire holds some 400,000 clones, with roughly 90% as singletons. Sequencing was performed on PBMCs or T cells enriched from blood (not recorded which). The origin of the receptors is a woman in her twenties or thirties who had recovered from COVID-19.

This chain joins TRBV6-5 and TRBJ1-5; 7 bases fit TRBD1. The germline CDR1 and CDR2 sequences are MNHEY and SVGAGI. V lost 10 bases to trimming and J lost 7 bases; unmatched junction nucleotides: 13. The CDR3 is 14 amino acids. CDR3 in amino acids: CATLQGTGGQPQHF. The CDR3 bases are TGTGCCACCCTACAGGGGACGGGAGGGCAGCCCCAGCATTTT.

This sequence joins TRBV11-2 and TRBJ1-2; 7 bases are a match to TRBD1. CDR3 length: 14 residues. The V and J ends lost 5 bases and 5 bases, in that order; junction bases with no gene match: 8. In germline, CDR1 is SGHAT, CDR2 FQNNGV. The CDR3 DNA sequence: TGTGCCAGCAGCCTATCCGGGACAGTTTATGGCTACACCTTC. Translation: CASSLSGTVYGYTF.

This chain links TRBV7-2 with TRBJ2-5, with 7 positions matching TRBD2. This CDR3 is 19 amino acids long. The germline V gene encodes CDR1 SGHTA and CDR2 FQGNSA. The ends lost 0 bases at V and 10 bases at J; junction bases unmatched: 23. The CDR3 DNA reads as TGTGCCAGCAGCTTAGCGATATCAGCGGGGTGGACCGGTCAGATCATCCAGTACTTC. Translated, it gives CASSLAISAGWTGQIIQYF.

The CDR3 loop reads CASTAFGLGDETQYF. As DNA, the CDR3 is TGTGCCAGCACCGCTTTCGGGTTGGGAGATGAGACCCAGTACTTC. The chain is built from TRBV7-8 and TRBJ2-5; D is possibly TRBD2 (5 bases). The V end lost 7 bases, the J end lost 5 bases, and 20 bases lay between the germline ends. CDR3 size: 15 residues. Germline V gene data show CDR1 as SGHVS and CDR2 as FQNEAQ.

This sequence joins TRBV4-3 and TRBJ1-3; D call uncertain. In germline, CDR1 is LGHNA, CDR2 YSLEER. This CDR3 is 17 amino acids long. Trimming stripped 1 base from V and 0 bases from J, with 13 bases between. The DNA of the CDR3 is TGCGCCAGCAGCCAAGGTCGGAGCGGGAGCTCTGGAAACACCATATATTTT. This gives the protein CASSQGRSGSSGNTIYF.

In regard to this clone: In the same sample, other DNA sequences code for this CDR3. The CDR3 loop is CASSQQGNTEAFF. DNA for the CDR3: TGTGCCAGCAGCCAACAGGGTAACACTGAAGCTTTCTTT. The chain employs TRBV3-1 (or the pseudogene TRBV3-2) and TRBJ1-1; D is possibly TRBD1 (5 bases). V lost 2 bases and J 2 bases, leaving 6 bases between the germline ends. This CDR3 has 13 amino acids. Looked up from germline, CDR1 is LGHDT and CDR2 is YNNKEL (reference sequence).

The chain recombines TRBV12-3 or TRBV12-4 with TRBJ1-1, with a possible D match to TRBD1 (5 bases). CDR3 length: 12 residues. Trimming shortened V by 6 bases and J by 6 bases, and 11 bases separated the two germline ends. The CDR3 bases are TGTGCCAGCAGCCACACAGGACCTGAAGCTTTCTTT. Residues: CASSHTGPEAFF.

The rearrangement joins TRBV12-3 or TRBV12-4 to TRBJ1-5; D is undetermined. The CDR3 is made up of 13 amino acids. V lost 3 bases, J lost 6 bases, and 9 bases lay in between. The CDR3 region is CASSLRVGQPQHF. DNA for the CDR3: TGTGCCAGCAGTTTGAGGGTAGGTCAGCCCCAGCATTTT.

V usage is TRBV7-8 and J usage is TRBJ2-1, with D possibly matching TRBD2 (6 bases). CDR3 length: 13 amino acids. Germline-derived CDR1 and CDR2 are SGHVS and FQNEAQ. V lost 3 bases to trimming and J lost 7 bases, with 10 bases between them. CDR3 protein: CASSFSGGNEQFF. The CDR3 coding sequence is TGTGCCAGCAGCTTTAGCGGAGGGAATGAGCAGTTCTTC.

The chain is built from TRBV5-1 and TRBJ1-1; no firm D call. CDR3 length: 14 residues. Trimming removed 3 bases at V and 0 bases at J, with 9 bases between. Germline-derived CDR1 and CDR2 are SGHRS and YFSETQ. CDR3 residues: CASSSSPMNTEAFF. CDR3 DNA sequence: TGCGCCAGCAGCTCGAGCCCTATGAACACTGAAGCTTTCTTT. Based on the CDR3 plus reference TRBV5-1 and TRBJ1-1, the full variable domain is KAGVTQTPRYLIKTRGQQVTLSCSPISGHRSVSWYQQTPGQGLQFLFEYFSETQRNKGNFPGRFSGRQFSNSRSEMNVSTLELGDSALYLCASSSSPMNTEAFFGQGTRLTVV.

J is TRBJ1-4 and V is TRBV7-9; weak D call: TRBD1 (5 bases). Trimming removed 3 bases at V and 2 bases at J, with 7 bases between. This CDR3 has 14 amino acids. Germline values: CDR1 SEHNR, CDR2 FQNEAQ (reference sequence). CDR3 nucleotides: TGTGCCAGCAGCTTGACAGATACTAATGAAAAACTGTTTTTT. Its protein is CASSLTDTNEKLFF.

This chain connects TRBV7-2 to TRBJ2-1, with 7 positions matching TRBD1. V was clipped by 5 bases and J by 4 bases; unmatched bases: 8. Germline V gene data show CDR1 as SGHTA and CDR2 as FQGNSA. CDR3 length: 15 residues. The CDR3 is CASSRTGTVYNEQFF. Written as DNA, the CDR3 is TGTGCCAGCAGCAGAACGGGGACAGTTTACAATGAGCAGTTCTTC. The complete variable domain, with remaining parts taken from reference TRBV7-2 and TRBJ2-1, reads GAGVSQSPSNKVTEKGKDVELRCDPISGHTALYWYRQSLGQGLEFLIYFQGNSAPDKSGLPSDRFSAERTGGSVSTLTIQRTQQEDSAVYLCASSRTGTVYNEQFFGPGTRLTVL.

The chain recombines TRBV5-1 with TRBJ1-1; tentatively, D is TRBD1 (6 bases). CDR3 length equals 14 residues. The V gene lost 6 bases and the J gene lost 5 bases, with 17 bases spanning the gap. The germline V gene encodes CDR1 SGHRS and CDR2 YFSETQ. For the CDR3, the DNA is TGCGCCAGCACCCAATCCGGTAGGGGGACTGAAGCTTTCTTT. Translation: CASTQSGRGTEAFF.

The rearrangement links TRBV28 to TRBJ2-5; perhaps TRBD2 as D (6 bases). Germline lookup yields CDR1 MDHEN and CDR2 SYDVKM. The CDR3 sequence is 15 residues long. V shed 6 bases and J shed 3 bases, with 17 bases lying between them. The CDR3 DNA reads as TGTGCCAGCAGATCTACAAGGGAGGTAAAAGAGACCCAGTACTTC. Translated, it gives CASRSTREVKETQYF.

This clone was observed a handful of times. The V call is TRBV5-4, the J call TRBJ2-3, with 7 bases that match TRBD2. The length of the CDR3 is 14 residues. J was trimmed by 5 bases and V by 2 bases; bases with no gene match: 5. Germline CDR1 SGHNT, CDR2 YYREEE (reference sequence). CDR3 sequence reads: CASSLSGRKDTQYF. The DNA of the CDR3 is TGTGCCAGCAGCTTATCCGGGAGGAAAGATACGCAGTATTTT.

The chain joins TRBV23-1 to TRBJ2-1; weak D call: TRBD2 (6 bases). TRBV23-1 is sorted into the ORF group, with uncertain function. This CDR3 spans 18 amino acids. The V gene lost 0 bases and the J gene lost 1 base, with 16 bases spanning the gap. CDR3 amino acids: CASSQSDRWRGSYNEQFF. CDR3 bases: TGCGCCAGCAGTCAATCGGATCGGTGGAGGGGTTCCTACAATGAGCAGTTCTTC.

This sequence joins TRBV7-9 and TRBJ2-1, with TRBD2 identical over 7 bases. This CDR3 comprises 18 residues. The V gene end was trimmed by 5 bases and the J gene end by 5 bases; junction bases not matched to a gene: 18. Germline values: CDR1 SEHNR, CDR2 FQNEAQ (reference sequence). CDR3 amino acids: CASSTFVLAGEDHNEQFF. CDR3 nucleotide sequence: TGTGCCAGCAGCACTTTCGTCCTCGCGGGAGAGGATCACAATGAGCAGTTCTTC.

This chain connects TRBV3-1 (or the pseudogene TRBV3-2) to TRBJ2-7; D possibly corresponds to TRBD1 (6 bases). The V and J ends lost 4 bases and 0 bases respectively, with 25 bases between them. The CDR3 runs 19 residues. Germline CDR1 is LGHDT and CDR2 is YNNKEL (reference sequence). CDR3 loop: CASSLWSRDTPTDSYEQYF. In DNA, the CDR3 is TGTGCCAGCAGCCTTTGGTCACGGGACACACCAACAGACTCCTACGAGCAGTACTTC.

The J gene is TRBJ2-1, the V gene TRBV7-6, with TRBD2 matching over 9 bases. Per the germline V gene, CDR1 is SGHVS and CDR2 is FNYEAQ. J was trimmed by 4 bases and V by 5 bases; bases with no gene match: 12. The CDR3 consists of 17 residues. CDR3: CASSPAGWREGYNEQFF. Written as DNA, the CDR3 is TGTGCCAGCAGCCCAGCCGGCTGGCGGGAGGGTTACAATGAGCAGTTCTTC.

This sequence joins TRBV18 and TRBJ2-1, with D maybe TRBD1 (7 bases). This CDR3 spans 17 amino acids. CDR1 and CDR2 (germline): KGHSH, LQKENI. With 3 bases removed from V and 0 bases from J, the gap between germline ends came to 15 bases. CDR3 DNA sequence: TGTGCCAGCTCACCCCCGGGGGACAGCTACTCCTACAATGAGCAGTTCTTC. It encodes CASSPPGDSYSYNEQFF.

The V call is TRBV9, the J call TRBJ2-3; 12 nucleotides match TRBD1. There are 17 residues in the CDR3. Trimming cost V 0 bases and J 3 bases; bases outside gene matches: 5. Germline CDR1 is SGDLS and CDR2 is YYNGEE. CDR3 region: CASSVAGTGGRTDTQYF. In nucleotides, the CDR3 is TGTGCCAGCAGCGTAGCAGGGACAGGGGGCAGAACAGATACGCAGTATTTT.

The chain links TRBV7-2 to TRBJ2-7; tentatively, D is TRBD2 (5 bases). Germline CDR1 is SGHTA and CDR2 is FQGNSA. This CDR3 is built from 14 residues. Trimming left V 5 bases short and J 0 bases short, with 11 bases between. The CDR3 nucleotides are TGTGCCAGCAGCGACGGACTCCACTCCTACGAGCAGTACTTC. Residues: CASSDGLHSYEQYF.

The V call is TRBV29-1, the J call TRBJ1-1; D not certain. The CDR3 spans 13 residues. Germline values: CDR1 SQVTM, CDR2 ANQGSEA. The V end lost 8 bases, the J end lost 6 bases, and 19 bases lay between the germline ends. CDR3 coding DNA: TGCAGCATTGGACTTGTCGGGTCGCCTGAAGCTTTCTTT. This gives the protein CSIGLVGSPEAFF.

The chain uses TRBV12-3 or TRBV12-4 and TRBJ1-2; maybe TRBD1 (5 bases). V dropped 2 bases and J dropped 7 bases, with 11 bases sitting between them. The CDR3 contains 13 residues. CDR3: CASSLSDNRGYTF. The CDR3 bases are TGTGCCAGCAGTTTATCGGACAATCGTGGCTACACCTTC.

This clone occurred once. Here the CDR3 DNA reads TGCGCCAGCAGCCAGGGGCCACCTGGAAACACCATATATTTT. Translation gives CASSQGPPGNTIYF. The V call is TRBV5-1, the J call TRBJ1-3, with D perhaps matching TRBD1 (6 bases). V lost 4 bases, J lost 2 bases, and 10 bases lay in between. Per germline, CDR1 SGHRS and CDR2 YFSETQ. The CDR3 consists of 14 residues.

The chain has TRBV11-2 and TRBJ2-3; TRBD2 agrees at 9 bases. CDR1 and CDR2 (germline): SGHAT, FQNNGV. CDR3 length: 15 amino acids. V lost 1 base to trimming and J lost 4 bases; unmatched junction nucleotides: 3. The CDR3 region is CASSLVLAGPDTQYF. In nucleotides, the CDR3 is TGTGCCAGCAGCTTAGTCCTAGCGGGGCCAGATACGCAGTATTTT.

The chain employs TRBV7-2 and TRBJ2-5; 7 bases are shared with TRBD2. The CDR3 extends over 15 amino acids. V shed 0 bases and J 4 bases; nucleotides not matched to a gene: 5. CDR1 and CDR2 from the germline V gene are SGHTA and FQGNSA. CDR3 bases: TGTGCCAGCAGCTTAGCGACTAGCTCCCCAGAGACCCAGTACTTC. It encodes CASSLATSSPETQYF.

This clone has just one count. The J gene is TRBJ2-1, the V gene TRBV24-1, with 10 bases fitting TRBD2. The V gene's germline CDR1 is KGHDR and CDR2 SFDVKD. The V gene end was trimmed by 4 bases and the J gene end by 4 bases; junction bases not matched to a gene: 6. This CDR3 region has 16 residues. CDR3 loop: CATSDYSGRKYNEQFF. CDR3 nucleotide sequence: TGTGCCACCAGTGACTATAGCGGGAGGAAATACAATGAGCAGTTCTTC.

The genes are TRBV6-1 and TRBJ2-1; 8 positions match TRBD2. CDR1 is MNHNS, CDR2 SASEGT, per germline. This CDR3 comprises 11 residues. V shed 3 bases and J 16 bases; nucleotides not matched to a gene: 5. CDR3 coding DNA: TGTGCCAGCAGTGACGGGACTAGTTGCTTCTTC. As protein: CASSDGTSCFF.

This chain uses TRBV18 with TRBJ2-1; 11 bases line up with TRBD2. V lost 2 bases, J lost 6 bases, and 3 bases stayed unmatched. The germline V gene encodes CDR1 KGHSH and CDR2 LQKENI. The CDR3 contains 15 residues. The DNA of the CDR3 is TGTGCCAGCTCACCAACTAGCGGGGGCCTCAATGAGCAGTTCTTC. Its translation: CASSPTSGGLNEQFF.

This clone was seen only a few times. The chain combines TRBV9 with TRBJ2-3, with a possible D match to TRBD2 (8 bases). V lost 4 bases and J lost 0, with 24 bases in between. The CDR3 has 19 residues. Per germline, CDR1 SGDLS and CDR2 YYNGEE. This CDR3 is CASSPKGAGGAYSTDTQYF. The CDR3, as DNA: TGTGCCAGCAGCCCCAAGGGGGCGGGGGGCGCTTATAGCACAGATACGCAGTATTTT.